Sequencing of this T cell receptor beta chain was carried out in a study of T cell responses to AZD1222 COVID-19 vaccine. Using immunoSEQ multiplex PCR, the repertoire was profiled, and TCRdb retains in-frame clones only, with some absent. The data contain under 150,000 clones, more than 90% of them singletons. CDR3 length: 16 amino acids. The sample in question was peripheral blood, obtained on day 0 of AZD1222 vaccination. The clonotype was recovered from an adult in good health. V and J are TRBV21-1 and TRBJ1-1. TRBV21-1 is assigned pseudogene status. CDR3 amino acids: CASSKGIEGSGTEAFF. DNA for the CDR3: TGTGCCAGCAGCAAAGGAATCGAGGGGTCGGGAACTGAAGCTTTCTTT.